The 32 T cell receptor beta chains below all came from one sample that was sequenced in a study of CD8 T cells in ankylosing spondylitis. Overall study results and limits: Blood of patients with ankylosing spondylitis appeared to be characterized by a TCR beta motif of fewer than 10 highly homologous variants.

Via MiXCR, TCRdb re-called the 5' RACE reads, giving one row per CDR3 protein. The table records 700,000 to 850,000 distinct CDR3 sequences, roughly 12% of them present only once. No antigen has been identified for these receptors. Sequenced sample: blood, either unsorted or a sorted T cell fraction (not recorded which). These receptors came from a male donor with ankylosing spondylitis.

This clonotype came up a few times. The V and J genes are TRBV3-1 and TRBJ1-6; no clear D gene. Looked up from germline, CDR1 is LGHDT and CDR2 is YNNKEL (reference sequence). The CDR3 totals 18 residues. The ends were cut back, 2 bases at V and 9 bases at J, with 23 bases in the middle. The CDR3 DNA sequence: TGTGCCAGCAGCCAAAGCCCCGCGTGGCAATCGCAATTTTCACCCCTCCACTTT. The encoded protein is CASSQSPAWQSQFSPLHF.

This clonotype has ten or more counts. This chain connects TRBV4-3 to TRBJ2-1, with TRBD2 matching over 13 bases. The CDR3 extends over 16 amino acids. Germline-derived CDR1 and CDR2 are LGHNA and YSLEER. The trim removed 1 base at V and 4 bases at J, leaving 1 base unmatched. CDR3 loop: CASSQGLAGGYNEQFF. CDR3 bases: TGCGCCAGCAGCCAAGGACTAGCGGGAGGATACAATGAGCAGTTCTTC.

This clonotype was counted between two and nine times. The J gene is TRBJ2-1, the V gene TRBV4-1; unclear D gene. V was clipped by 1 base and J by 12 bases, with 13 bases between them. CDR1 MGHRA and CDR2 YSYEKL come from the germline V gene. This CDR3 has 13 residues. CDR3 nucleotide sequence: TGCGCCAGCAGCCAAGCCCCGACCAGACCGCAGTTCTTC. Translation: CASSQAPTRPQFF.

This sequence joins TRBV20-1 and TRBJ1-6, with D hard to call. V was clipped by 4 bases and J by 7 bases, with 11 bases between them. Germline values: CDR1 DFQATT, CDR2 SNEGSKA (reference sequence). The CDR3 length is 13 residues. CDR3 protein: CSATEGSNSPLHF. CDR3 nucleotide sequence: TGCAGTGCTACGGAGGGATCCAATTCACCCCTCCACTTT.

V and J are TRBV9 and TRBJ1-1; D is uncertain. Germline CDR1 is SGDLS and CDR2 is YYNGEE. This CDR3 is built from 13 residues. V lost 3 bases to trimming and J lost 0 bases, with 6 bases between them. The CDR3 nucleotides read TGTGCCAGCAGCGCACACGTGAACACTGAAGCTTTCTTT. It translates to CASSAHVNTEAFF.

To note about this clonotype: Given a much more abundant clone one base away, this may be a read error. V gene TRBV15 combines with J gene TRBJ2-4, with D perhaps TRBD1 or TRBD2 (5 bases each). V dropped 7 bases and J dropped 8 bases, with 15 bases sitting between them. CDR3 length: 13 amino acids. Germline CDR1 LNHNV, CDR2 YYDKDF (reference sequence). The CDR3 region is CATNSGAMDIQYF. As DNA, the CDR3 is TGTGCCACCAACTCCGGGGCAATGGACATTCAGTACTTC.

The V and J genes are TRBV2 and TRBJ1-2; D may be TRBD1 (5 bases). CDR1 and CDR2 (germline): SNHLY, FYNNEI. Between the trimmed V and J ends, which lost 5 bases and 7 bases, there was a span of 11 bases. CDR3 size: 12 residues. The CDR3 DNA reads as TGTGCCAGCAGTTCGCGGGGGTCTGGCTACACCTTC. The encoded protein is CASSSRGSGYTF.

This chain uses TRBV5-1 with TRBJ2-7, with 8 bases aligning to TRBD2. CDR1 SGHRS and CDR2 YFSETQ come from the germline V gene. V shed 0 bases, J shed 6 bases, and the junction held 5 bases outside the gene matches. This CDR3 contains 14 residues. The CDR3 nucleotides are TGCGCCAGCAGCTTGGTGCCGAGCGGGAGCGAGCAGTACTTC. This translates into CASSLVPSGSEQYF.

The chain uses TRBV12-3 or TRBV12-4 and TRBJ1-3, with D possibly TRBD1 on 5 matching bases. The CDR3 is 12 amino acids. CDR3 residues: CVQGGAGNTIYF. The CDR3 nucleotides read TGTGTTCAGGGTGGTGCTGGAAACACCATATATTTT.

This sequence joins TRBV7-2 and TRBJ2-7; TRBD1 matches at 7 bases. The trim removed 5 bases at V and 3 bases at J, leaving 4 bases unmatched. Per the germline V gene, CDR1 is SGHTA and CDR2 is FQGNSA. The CDR3 extends over 13 amino acids. Here the CDR3 reads CASSVTGFYEQYF. CDR3 bases: TGTGCCAGCAGCGTGACAGGGTTCTACGAGCAGTACTTC.

This clonotype was seen more than once but under ten times. V is TRBV28 and J is TRBJ2-7; the match to TRBD2 covers 13 bases. Germline CDR1 MDHEN, CDR2 SYDVKM. The CDR3 has 13 amino acids. V shed 10 bases and J 3 bases; nucleotides not matched to a gene: 3. CDR3 nucleotide sequence: TGTGCCACCAGACTAGCGGGAGGCTACGAGCAGTACTTC. Protein product: CATRLAGGYEQYF.

This clonotype came up a few times. The chain links TRBV3-1 to TRBJ1-1, with TRBD1 matching 11 bases. Unmatched junction bases numbered 15, after V lost 4 bases and J lost 5 bases. The germline gives CDR1 LGHDT, CDR2 YNNKEL (reference sequence). CDR3 length equals 18 residues. The chain's CDR3 is CASSPLGGSGTGGTEAFF. The CDR3 DNA sequence: TGTGCCAGCAGCCCTCTAGGAGGATCCGGGACAGGGGGGACTGAAGCTTTCTTT.

V gene TRBV9 combines with J gene TRBJ2-5; 7 nucleotides match TRBD2. V dropped 2 bases and J dropped 3; count of bases not matched to a gene: 10. The CDR3 sequence is 16 residues long. CDR1 and CDR2 from the germline V gene are SGDLS and YYNGEE. DNA for the CDR3: TGTGCCAGCAGCGTCAGAACTGGGAGGGGCAAAGAGACCCAGTACTTC. Translating it yields CASSVRTGRGKETQYF.

There are many counts of this clonotype. V and J are TRBV10-3 and TRBJ1-1, with TRBD1 matching 9 bases. This CDR3 is built from 16 residues. CDR1 is ENHRY, CDR2 SYGVKD, per germline. V lost 4 bases to trimming and J lost 0 bases; unmatched junction nucleotides: 6. In DNA, the CDR3 is TGTGCCATCAGTGGGCCCGGACAGGGGATGAACACTGAAGCTTTCTTT. Its protein product is CAISGPGQGMNTEAFF.

The rearrangement links TRBV6-2 or TRBV6-3 to TRBJ1-5; no definite D call. In germline, CDR1 is MNHEY, CDR2 SVGEGT. V was pared by 6 bases and J by 9 bases, with 12 bases between. This CDR3 has 12 amino acids. The CDR3 sequence is CASRDGERPQHF. CDR3 sequence (DNA): TGTGCCAGCAGGGACGGGGAAAGGCCCCAGCATTTT.

The chain joins TRBV5-1 to TRBJ2-7; D is possibly TRBD1 (7 bases). Looked up from germline, CDR1 is SGHRS and CDR2 is YFSETQ. The CDR3 sequence is 13 residues long. V was clipped by 4 bases and J by 7 bases, with 15 bases between them. The CDR3 sequence is CASSARQGGEQYF. The CDR3 bases are TGCGCCAGCAGCGCCAGACAGGGAGGAGAGCAGTACTTC. Filled out from reference TRBV5-1 and TRBJ2-7, the complete variable domain reads KAGVTQTPRYLIKTRGQQVTLSCSPISGHRSVSWYQQTPGQGLQFLFEYFSETQRNKGNFPGRFSGRQFSNSRSEMNVSTLELGDSALYLCASSARQGGEQYFGPGTRLTVT.

The chain joins TRBV20-1 to TRBJ2-5; D possibly corresponds to TRBD2 (7 bases). Germline CDR1 and CDR2: DFQATT and SNEGSKA (reference sequence). The CDR3 contains 14 residues. The V and J ends lost 7 bases and 1 base respectively, with 16 bases between them. The DNA for the CDR3 is TGCAGTGTATACGCGGGGGCCTTCCAAGAGACCCAGTACTTC. This codes for CSVYAGAFQETQYF.

In this sample, this clonotype turned up many times. This chain connects TRBV6-1 to TRBJ1-1; D gene ambiguous. Deletions cut 6 bases from V and 3 bases from J, with 14 bases between. This CDR3 is 14 amino acids long. CDR1 and CDR2 from the germline V gene are MNHNS and SASEGT. CDR3 nucleotides: TGTGCCAGCAGCCCACGAGGCTGGGACACTGAAGCTTTCTTT. This encodes CASSPRGWDTEAFF.

The genes are TRBV12-2 and TRBJ2-1. TRBV12-2 is tagged as a pseudogene. CDR3 length equals 15 residues. The CDR3 DNA is TGTGCAAGTCGCCGTAGCAGCTACTCCTACAATGAGCAGTTCTTC. This encodes CASRRSSYSYNEQFF.

The chain links TRBV9 to TRBJ2-1, with 12 bases fitting TRBD1. There are 16 residues in the CDR3. V gave up 2 bases and J gave up 4 bases; unmatched junction bases: 4. From germline, CDR1 is SGDLS and CDR2 YYNGEE. CDR3 sequence (DNA): TGTGCCAGCAGCGTCACGGGACAGGGGGCTTACAATGAGCAGTTCTTC. Protein sequence: CASSVTGQGAYNEQFF. The whole variable domain, remainder taken from reference TRBV9 and TRBJ2-1, is DSGVTQTPKHLITATGQRVTLRCSPRSGDLSVYWYQQSLDQGLQFLIQYYNGEERAKGNILERFSAQQFPDLHSELNLSSLELGDSALYFCASSVTGQGAYNEQFFGPGTRLTVL.

This clonotype was observed a few times. This chain joins TRBV11-1 and TRBJ2-6, with D possibly TRBD1 on 5 matching bases. CDR1 is SGHAT and CDR2 is FQDESV in the germline V gene (reference sequence). The CDR3 sequence is 17 residues long. V shed 4 bases and J shed 4 bases, with 17 bases lying between them. The CDR3 loop is CASSSPAGWAGANVLTF. CDR3 bases: TGTGCCAGCAGCTCCCCGGCAGGGTGGGCCGGGGCCAACGTCCTGACTTTC.

This clonotype was seen many times. This chain connects TRBV5-1 to TRBJ1-1; tentatively, D is TRBD1 (5 bases). Trimming took 1 base from V and 8 from J, leaving 9 bases between them. This CDR3 is 12 amino acids long. CDR1 SGHRS and CDR2 YFSETQ come from the germline V gene. For the CDR3, the DNA is TGCGCCAGCAGCTTGCAGGGCGACGAAGCTTTCTTT. Translating it yields CASSLQGDEAFF.

This clonotype was recorded a few times. The CDR3 DNA sequence: TGTGCCAGCAGTTACGAGGGGGCATTCGGTCGTCCCGGGGAGCTGTTTTTT. Its protein is CASSYEGAFGRPGELFF. The chain employs TRBV6-5 and TRBJ2-2; 7 nucleotides align to TRBD1. V gave up 2 bases and J gave up 6 bases; unmatched junction bases: 12. CDR1 MNHEY and CDR2 SVGAGI come from the germline V gene. The CDR3 extends over 17 amino acids.

CDR3 nucleotide sequence: TGCGCCAGCAGCAAGACCGGGACATCGGAGGACGAGCAGTACTTC. Its translation: CASSKTGTSEDEQYF. The V and J genes are TRBV5-1 and TRBJ2-7; D perhaps matches TRBD1 (6 bases). Germline CDR1 reads SGHRS; CDR2 reads YFSETQ. The CDR3 is 15 amino acids. V was pared by 4 bases and J by 5 bases, with 19 bases between.

This clonotype was observed a few times. The chain is built from TRBV7-8 and TRBJ1-1, with a weak D call TRBD1 (5 bases). The CDR3 covers 14 residues. Germline CDR1 and CDR2: SGHVS and FQNEAQ. V was shortened by 4 bases and J by 3 bases, with 12 bases between the two germline ends. The CDR3 loop reads CASSSRQTYTEAFF. Here the CDR3 DNA reads TGTGCCAGCAGCTCCAGACAGACGTACACTGAAGCTTTCTTT.

This clonotype was seen only a few times. V gene TRBV7-2 combines with J gene TRBJ2-4; the match to TRBD1 covers 7 bases. The CDR3 length is 11 residues. V gave up 4 bases and J gave up 12 bases; unmatched junction bases: 3. Germline V gene lookup returns CDR1 SGHTA and CDR2 FQGNSA. DNA of the CDR3: TGTGCCAGCAGCTACGGGACAGATCAGTACTTC. Encoded protein: CASSYGTDQYF.

The chain is built from TRBV11-1 and TRBJ2-7; TRBD1 aligns across 10 bases. Per the germline V gene, CDR1 is SGHAT and CDR2 is FQDESV (reference sequence). The length of the CDR3 is 15 residues. After removal of 5 bases from V and 2 bases from J, the junction contained 6 bases not matched to a gene. In nucleotides, the CDR3 is TGTGCCAGCAGCCGCCGGGACAGGGGCCCCTACGAGCAGTACTTC. It is translated as CASSRRDRGPYEQYF.

This clonotype was counted only a few times. CDR3 DNA sequence: TGTGCCAGCAGGGACTCAATGGCAGATACGCAGTATTTT. Protein sequence: CASRDSMADTQYF. The chain joins TRBV6-2 or TRBV6-3 to TRBJ2-3, with D possibly matching TRBD2 (5 bases). The CDR3 sequence is 13 residues long. Germline V gene data show CDR1 as MNHEY and CDR2 as SVGEGT. The germline V and J ends were trimmed by 6 bases and 4 bases, with 11 bases remaining between them.

This clonotype was counted ten times or more. The V gene is TRBV6-5, the J gene TRBJ1-2; the match to TRBD1 covers 8 bases. The CDR3 sequence is 16 residues long. Germline V gene data show CDR1 as MNHEY and CDR2 as SVGAGI. With V trimmed by 0 bases and J by 7 bases, 10 bases remained unmatched. CDR3 residues: CASSYSIGQGSFGYTF. CDR3 in DNA: TGTGCCAGCAGTTACTCGATAGGACAGGGAAGTTTTGGCTACACCTTC.

V is TRBV12-3 or TRBV12-4 and J is TRBJ2-1; D is perhaps TRBD2 (7 bases). V was trimmed by 7 bases and J by 8 bases, leaving 15 bases between them. The CDR3 runs to 13 residues. DNA for the CDR3: TGTGCCAGCACTTGGGGGGGGCGGTATGAGCAGTTCTTC. Its protein is CASTWGGRYEQFF.

The gene calls are TRBV5-1 and TRBJ1-2; D perhaps matches TRBD1 (5 bases). The V end was cut by 4 bases, the J end by 6 bases, with 13 bases between. This CDR3 contains 13 residues. Germline V gives CDR1 SGHRS, CDR2 YFSETQ. CDR3 in amino acids: CASSPQALDGYTF. For the CDR3, the DNA is TGCGCCAGCAGCCCACAGGCCCTTGATGGCTACACCTTC.

This clonotype was counted ten times or more. The J gene is TRBJ1-1, the V gene TRBV4-3; D is undetermined. V lost 2 bases to trimming and J lost 5 bases, with 18 bases between them. CDR1 is LGHNA and CDR2 is YSLEER in the germline V gene. CDR3 length equals 16 residues. For the CDR3, the DNA is TGCGCCAGCAGCCAACCTAGGTTGTATGGAAGGACTGAAGCTTTCTTT. It is translated as CASSQPRLYGRTEAFF.